The present T cell receptor (beta chain) was sequenced within a study of T cells in localized non-small cell lung cancer (dated by TCRdb to the early 2020s). Turning to the overall study: The study analyzed T cell repertoires of over 200 early-stage NSCLC patients, comparing tumors and uninvolved tumor-adjacent lungs. All 250 or so NSCLC patients in the cohort were treatment-naive and had localized lung tumors that were resected. The mean age of the NSCLC patients was approximately 71 years, with fewer than 150 men and 100 to 110 women. What the research found in general, with its limitations: Of the top 100 tumor clones, a median of roughly 53 were detected in paired uninvolved adjacent lung; approximately 28 were also among that lung's top 100. Because the study design was exploratory, TCR variables were selected using unadjusted p-values without false-discovery rate correction. Higher blood T cell density associated with longer overall survival, while higher adjacent-lung clonality associated with shorter survival. Uninvolved tumor-adjacent lung showed the highest T cell clonality, higher than tumor, which suggests more focused antigenic responses in the uninvolved tumor-adjacent lung. Because multi-region tumor sequencing was not done, intratumor heterogeneity could not be ruled out.

TCR beta CDR3 regions were sequenced from DNA using the immunoSEQ Assay. The paper's processing steps were these. To compute T cell density, TCR beta template counts were normalized to usable DNA, which was estimated by amplifying housekeeping genes. The preseqR package was used to estimate richness by extrapolating to 400,000 templates for PBMC samples and to 120,000 templates for tissue samples. Clonality was taken to be one minus Pielou's evenness. Differential abundance testing on productive amino-acid clonotypes, with a minimum total count of 5 and an alpha of 0.1, was used to identify tissue-enriched TCRs. Repertoire overlap between compartments was quantified with the Jaccard Index and Morisita Overlap Index. GLIPH grouped TCR beta CDR3s together with public tetramer-defined viral CDR3s, and a viral motif had to include at least three viral sequences and show V-gene enrichment. TCRdb provides this immuneACCESS table in a form limited to in-frame rearrangements. Some clones are lacking; in checked studies, under half of them reflect an unresolved V gene, and why the rest are absent is not known. V and J calls and clone size are given by that table; D and trimming were obtained from the DNA. Across this sample there are tens of thousands of clones, with roughly 87% seen only once. The top ten clonotypes cover around 16% of the sample.

Details on this clone: This receptor's antigen is unknown. Per-nucleotide qualities are absent, and no much larger clonotype sits a single base away.

For CDR1 and CDR2, the germline V gene lists SGHRS and YFSETQ. Deletion took 3 bases off V and 2 bases off J, with a span of 15 bases between the germline ends. The cysteine opens and the phenylalanine closes a CDR3 of 15 amino acids. The read is trimmed to its CDR3 DNA, 45 bases read in frame from base 1. At diagnosis, peripheral blood, uninvolved tumor-adjacent lung and tumor were collected and stored as a combination of fresh-frozen and FFPE material. Blood samples were analyzed as peripheral blood mononuclear cells for TCR repertoire profiling. Sequenced material: peripheral blood, taken before any cancer treatment. This receptor was obtained from a man aged 35 to 69 with stage I squamous cell lung carcinoma. The chain is made from TRBV5-1 and TRBJ2-7, and the D gene may be TRBD2, 5 bases matching. The nucleotide sequence reads TGCGCCAGCAGCTCTGGAACGGGGAACACCTACGAGCAGTACTTC. Translated, it reads CASSSGTGNTYEQYF.